Below are 9 T cell receptor delta chains sequenced from a single sample in a study of gamma-delta chains in newborns, infants, children. TCRdb re-called the reads with CATT. The data hold 10,000 or so delta-chain clones, with 3.5% observed a single time. Source material: blood. These receptors all stem from a child who was a newborn, infant or young child, either healthy, febrile or measles-vaccinated (not recorded which).

This clone was detected a few times. The rearrangement joins TRDV2 to TRDJ1, with TRDD3 identical over 9 bases. V gave up 0 bases and J gave up 0 bases; unmatched junction bases: 10. CDR3 length: 18 amino acids. CDR1 and CDR2 from the germline V gene are GEAIGNYY and EKD. The chain's CDR3 is CACDTVSGGSRYTDKLIF. The CDR3 DNA reads as TGTGCCTGTGACACCGTTTCTGGGGGATCCCGGTACACCGATAAACTCATCTTT.

On this clone: TCRdb lists the protein of a much larger clone for this DNA, which differs at residue 13, so this is likely a read error; the protein given here is translated from the DNA itself. The chain carries TRDV2 and TRDJ2, with 12 bases lining up with TRDD3. The CDR3 runs 16 residues. In germline, CDR1 is GEAIGNYY, CDR2 EKD. The chain's CDR3 is CACDVLGDTLTARLFF. CDR3 nucleotide sequence: TGTGCCTGTGACGTACTGGGGGATACTTTGACAGCACGACTCTTCTTT.

This clone showed up just a few times. The TCRdb protein comes from a much larger clone and disagrees with this DNA's translation at residue 8, likely due to a read error; the protein given here is derived from the DNA. The J gene is TRDJ1, the V gene TRDV2; TRDD3 is a possible D gene (6 bases). The germline gives CDR1 GEAIGNYY, CDR2 EKD. The CDR3 consists of 15 residues. Between the trimmed V and J ends, which lost 1 base and 3 bases, there was a span of 14 bases. This CDR3 is CACDTIGIRADKLIF. The CDR3 nucleotides read TGTGCCTGTGACACAATCGGGATAAGGGCCGATAAACTCATCTTT.

The gene calls are TRDV1 and TRDJ3; 12 bases line up with TRDD3. CDR3 length equals 26 residues. Germline CDR1 TSWWSYY, CDR2 QGS. With V trimmed by 2 bases and J by 1 base, 24 bases remained unmatched. CDR3 nucleotides: TGTGCTCTTGGGGAAGCCGAGAGATTTTTTCCACGTACTGGGGGATACCTTTCCTGGGACACCCGACAGATGTTTTTC. Translated, it gives CALGEAERFFPRTGGYLSWDTRQMFF.

The V and J genes are TRDV1 and TRDJ1; D unresolved. In germline, CDR1 is TSWWSYY, CDR2 QGS. Trimming shortened V by 3 bases and J by 0 bases, and 29 bases separated the two germline ends. The CDR3 spans 21 residues. Written as DNA, the CDR3 is TGTGCTCTTGGGGAGCCCACGTCCACACGACGCTTGGCGTACTACACCGATAAACTCATCTTT. Translated, it gives CALGEPTSTRRLAYYTDKLIF.

As to this clone: The junction shows a germline mismatch at one end, possibly a read error. The chain is built from TRDV2 and TRDJ3; 10 bases match TRDD3. The germline gives CDR1 GEAIGNYY, CDR2 EKD. This CDR3 is 17 amino acids long. CDR3 bases: TGTGCCTGTGACGCTACTGGGGGATCCTGGGACGCCCGACAGATGTTTTTC. This encodes CACDATGGSWDARQMFF.

A note on this clone: A much larger clone lies one base from this, so it may be a read error. The sample has other DNA sequences that encode this CDR3 too. This rearrangement joins TRDV2 to TRDJ3; the D gene is possibly TRDD3 (5 bases). CDR3 size: 19 residues. The V gene lost 1 base and the J gene lost 0 bases, with 15 bases spanning the gap. CDR1 and CDR2 from the germline V gene are GEAIGNYY and EKD. The CDR3 reads CACDTGGISSSWDTRQMFF. In nucleotides, the CDR3 is TGTGCCTGTGACACTGGAGGGATTTCGAGCTCCTGGGACACCCGACAGATGTTTTTC.

This clone came up a few times. This chain uses TRDV1 with TRDJ4, with TRDD3 identical over 7 bases. V trimming: 4 bases; J trimming: 0 bases; junction bases outside the gene matches: 17. From germline, CDR1 is TSWWSYY and CDR2 QGS. The CDR3 extends over 18 amino acids. The CDR3 DNA sequence: TGTGCTCTTGGGGCTTCTTCGATACTGGGGCCGTACTCCAGACCCCTGATCTTT. Its protein product is CALGASSILGPYSRPLIF.

Details on this clone: A far bigger clonotype differs at one base, so this is likely a read error. CDR3 loop: CACDTAGDYRSSWDTRLMFF. In DNA, the CDR3 is TGTGCCTGTGACACCGCCGGGGATTACCGGAGCTCCTGGGACACCCGACTGATGTTTTTC. This chain links TRDV2 with TRDJ3; weak D call: TRDD3 (6 bases). Germline V lookup: CDR1 GEAIGNYY, CDR2 EKD. This CDR3 contains 20 residues.